The clone carrying this TCR beta chain was counted a few times. Measured with immunoSEQ multiplex PCR; TCRdb has only the in-frame clones, and not every one. The repertoire holds some 170,000 clones, with around 77% as singletons. These data are taken from a study of blood T cell repertoires in COVID-19. The V gene's germline CDR1 is SNHLY and CDR2 FYNNEI. This CDR3 spans 14 amino acids. The ends were cut back, 2 bases at V and 7 bases at J, with 9 bases in the middle. The source of this sequence is a man between 70 and 80 years old with acute or convalescent COVID-19. The sequenced material came from peripheral blood. The chain combines TRBV2 with TRBJ1-6; perhaps TRBD1 as D (5 bases). CDR3: CASSEMTANSPLHF. In nucleotides, the CDR3 is TGTGCCAGCAGTGAAATGACAGCCAATTCACCCCTCCACTTT.